The 2 T cell receptor beta chains below come from one sample, sequenced in a study of immune evolution from preneoplasia to lung adenocarcinoma. Sequencing used immunoSEQ multiplex PCR; TCRdb keeps in-frame clones, though not all of them. The table shows about 6,900 clones, with approximately 81% occurring only once. Sequences were obtained from FFPE invasive lung adenocarcinoma tissue. The receptors derive from a person aged 40 to 50 with lung adenocarcinoma.

J is TRBJ2-3 and V is TRBV6-5; 9 bases agree with TRBD1. Germline V gene data show CDR1 as MNHEY and CDR2 as SVGAGI. Germline trimming cut 8 bases from V and 2 bases from J; bases unmatched to any gene: 2. The CDR3 has 13 amino acids. CDR3 DNA sequence: TGTGCCAGCCGGGACAGGGTCACAGATACGCAGTATTTT. Its protein product is CASRDRVTDTQYF.

This clone came up a few times. This chain uses TRBV30 with TRBJ1-3; D possibly corresponds to TRBD1 (6 bases). V shed 0 bases and J shed 2 bases, with 11 bases lying between them. The germline gives CDR1 GTSNPN, CDR2 SVGIG (reference sequence). The CDR3 loop spans 15 amino acids. This chain's CDR3 is CAWSVTGAPGNTIYF. DNA for the CDR3: TGTGCCTGGAGTGTAACGGGGGCACCTGGAAACACCATATATTTT.